The rows below give T cell receptor beta chains drawn from one sample of a study of post-analysis software for immune sequencing data. TCRdb called the PCR reads again in MiXCR, with one record for every CDR3 protein. The sample contains around 770,000 distinct CDR3 sequences, around 45% of which appear only once. The sequencing sample was made of blood. The receptors were sampled from a girl between 5 and 17 years old with multiple sclerosis. The CDR3 runs from the conserved cysteine through the conserved F or W. The D gene is left open where the match is weak. Clone size is stated in some rows and not others, as once, few, many or a class when expanded.

D	V	J	size	CDR3	DNA
TRBD1	TRBV5-6	TRBJ2-7	NA	CASRLAGQGRRQYF	TGTGCCAGCAGGCTCGCAGGACAGGGGAGACGGCAGTACTTC
NA	TRBV20-1	TRBJ2-5	NA	CSALAGGSQETQYF	TGCAGTGCGTTAGCAGGCGGTTCCCAAGAGACCCAGTACTTC
NA	TRBV5-1	TRBJ2-1	NA	CASSTSGVGEQFF	TGCGCCAGCAGCACCAGCGGAGTTGGGGAGCAGTTCTTC
TRBD1	TRBV7-9	TRBJ2-7	few	CASSRPTGNEQYF	TGTGCCAGCAGCCGACCGACAGGGAACGAGCAGTACTTC
TRBD1	TRBV6-5	TRBJ1-2	NA	CASSAGTGNNYGYTF	TGTGCCAGCAGTGCCGGGACAGGGAATAACTATGGCTACACCTTC
NA	TRBV29-1	TRBJ2-7	few	CSVEDSREQYF	TGCAGCGTTGAGGATTCCCGCGAGCAGTACTTC
NA	TRBV6-2/TRBV6-3	TRBJ2-3	few	CASSTGVLRTDTQYF	TGTGCCAGCAGTACGGGGGTATTGAGAACAGATACGCAGTATTTT
NA	TRBV12-3/TRBV12-4	TRBJ1-4	NA	CASSLEREKLFF	TGTGCCAGCAGTTTAGAGCGGGAAAAACTGTTTTTT
NA	TRBV15	TRBJ2-4	NA	CATSTNQGFGAKNIQYF	TGTGCCACCAGCACAAACCAGGGGTTCGGTGCCAAAAACATTCAGTACTTC
NA	TRBV3-1	TRBJ2-7	NA	CASSQDSTSSYEQYF	TGTGCCAGCAGCCAAGATTCGACAAGCTCCTACGAGCAGTACTTC
NA	TRBV6-5	TRBJ1-2	NA	CASKDGPSNYGYTF	TGTGCCAGCAAGGACGGCCCTTCTAACTATGGCTACACCTTC
NA	TRBV13	TRBJ2-4	few	CASSHGHLLENIQYF	TGTGCCAGCAGCCACGGACACCTCCTAGAAAACATTCAGTACTTC
NA	TRBV20-1	TRBJ1-2	NA	CSASGTLGTYGYTF	TGCAGTGCTTCCGGGACCCTGGGCACCTATGGCTACACCTTC
TRBD2	TRBV2	TRBJ2-7	NA	CATASGRGYEQYF	TGTGCCACCGCTAGCGGGAGGGGGTACGAGCAGTACTTC
NA	TRBV4-1	TRBJ2-7	NA	CASSQEAADYEQYF	TGCGCCAGCAGCCAAGAAGCCGCCGACTACGAGCAGTACTTC
NA	TRBV7-9	TRBJ1-1	NA	CASSVPLEGTTGTEAFF	TGTGCCAGCAGCGTGCCCCTGGAGGGGACTACCGGCACTGAAGCTTTCTTT
TRBD1	TRBV7-2	TRBJ2-5	NA	CASSPGDRGRLLETQYF	TGTGCCAGCAGCCCGGGGGACAGGGGGCGGTTGTTGGAGACCCAGTACTTC
TRBD2	TRBV7-3	TRBJ2-3	few	CASSLKLAGVTDTQYF	TGTGCCAGCAGCTTAAAACTAGCGGGAGTCACAGATACGCAGTATTTT
NA	TRBV7-3	TRBJ1-2	few	CASSPHRVSDYGYTF	TGTGCCAGCAGCCCCCACAGGGTTTCGGACTATGGCTACACCTTC
NA	TRBV7-8	TRBJ1-2	NA	CASSLGGGRYGYTF	TGTGCCAGCAGCTTAGGAGGAGGGCGGTATGGCTACACCTTC
TRBD2	TRBV20-1	TRBJ2-7	NA	CSAGGTSGSLYEQYF	TGCAGTGCAGGAGGGACTAGCGGGAGCCTCTACGAGCAGTACTTC
TRBD2	TRBV7-2	TRBJ2-5	few	CASSRERGREETQYF	TGTGCCAGCAGCCGAGAGCGGGGACGAGAGGAGACCCAGTACTTC
NA	TRBV10-3	TRBJ1-4	NA	CAISAQGGEKLFF	TGTGCCATCAGTGCCCAGGGTGGAGAAAAACTGTTTTTT
NA	TRBV18	TRBJ2-7	NA	CASSPLGESEQYF	TGTGCCAGCTCACCCCTGGGAGAGAGCGAGCAGTACTTC
NA	TRBV25-1	TRBJ2-4	few	CASGTGNIQYF	TGTGCCAGCGGTACAGGTAACATTCAGTACTTC
NA	TRBV4-1	TRBJ2-3	NA	CVSSQDGQGVGQYF	TGCGTCAGCAGCCAAGATGGGCAGGGCGTAGGGCAGTATTTT
TRBD1	TRBV28	TRBJ1-2	NA	CASSTGQGAYGYTF	TGTGCCAGCAGTACTGGACAGGGGGCGTATGGCTACACCTTC
NA	TRBV6-2/TRBV6-3	TRBJ2-7	NA	CASSWLNEQYF	TGTGCCAGCAGTTGGCTTAACGAGCAGTACTTC
TRBD2	TRBV6-2/TRBV6-3	TRBJ2-1	NA	CASRELSGRLHRGNEQFF	TGTGCCAGCAGGGAACTTAGCGGGAGGCTTCATCGGGGGAATGAGCAGTTCTTC
NA	TRBV30	TRBJ1-2	NA	CAWSALTGSYGGYTF	TGTGCCTGGAGTGCCCTGACGGGGTCTTATGGCGGCTACACCTTC
TRBD1	TRBV7-9	TRBJ2-5	NA	CASSSRDRAKETQYF	TGTGCCAGCAGCTCGAGGGACAGGGCTAAGGAGACCCAGTACTTC
NA	TRBV7-9	TRBJ2-7	NA	CASSLAGKSSYERYF	TGTGCCAGCAGCTTAGCGGGAAAGAGCTCCTACGAGCGGTACTTC
NA	TRBV24-1	TRBJ2-7	few	CATSDSGQEQYF	TGTGCCACCAGTGATTCCGGACAGGAGCAGTACTTC
TRBD2	TRBV2	TRBJ2-1	NA	CASSESSTSGRYNEQFF	TGTGCCAGCAGTGAATCCTCTACTAGCGGGAGGTACAATGAGCAGTTCTTC
NA	TRBV4-1	TRBJ2-5	NA	CASSQATAAKETQYF	TGCGCCAGCAGCCAAGCTACAGCGGCGAAAGAGACCCAGTACTTC